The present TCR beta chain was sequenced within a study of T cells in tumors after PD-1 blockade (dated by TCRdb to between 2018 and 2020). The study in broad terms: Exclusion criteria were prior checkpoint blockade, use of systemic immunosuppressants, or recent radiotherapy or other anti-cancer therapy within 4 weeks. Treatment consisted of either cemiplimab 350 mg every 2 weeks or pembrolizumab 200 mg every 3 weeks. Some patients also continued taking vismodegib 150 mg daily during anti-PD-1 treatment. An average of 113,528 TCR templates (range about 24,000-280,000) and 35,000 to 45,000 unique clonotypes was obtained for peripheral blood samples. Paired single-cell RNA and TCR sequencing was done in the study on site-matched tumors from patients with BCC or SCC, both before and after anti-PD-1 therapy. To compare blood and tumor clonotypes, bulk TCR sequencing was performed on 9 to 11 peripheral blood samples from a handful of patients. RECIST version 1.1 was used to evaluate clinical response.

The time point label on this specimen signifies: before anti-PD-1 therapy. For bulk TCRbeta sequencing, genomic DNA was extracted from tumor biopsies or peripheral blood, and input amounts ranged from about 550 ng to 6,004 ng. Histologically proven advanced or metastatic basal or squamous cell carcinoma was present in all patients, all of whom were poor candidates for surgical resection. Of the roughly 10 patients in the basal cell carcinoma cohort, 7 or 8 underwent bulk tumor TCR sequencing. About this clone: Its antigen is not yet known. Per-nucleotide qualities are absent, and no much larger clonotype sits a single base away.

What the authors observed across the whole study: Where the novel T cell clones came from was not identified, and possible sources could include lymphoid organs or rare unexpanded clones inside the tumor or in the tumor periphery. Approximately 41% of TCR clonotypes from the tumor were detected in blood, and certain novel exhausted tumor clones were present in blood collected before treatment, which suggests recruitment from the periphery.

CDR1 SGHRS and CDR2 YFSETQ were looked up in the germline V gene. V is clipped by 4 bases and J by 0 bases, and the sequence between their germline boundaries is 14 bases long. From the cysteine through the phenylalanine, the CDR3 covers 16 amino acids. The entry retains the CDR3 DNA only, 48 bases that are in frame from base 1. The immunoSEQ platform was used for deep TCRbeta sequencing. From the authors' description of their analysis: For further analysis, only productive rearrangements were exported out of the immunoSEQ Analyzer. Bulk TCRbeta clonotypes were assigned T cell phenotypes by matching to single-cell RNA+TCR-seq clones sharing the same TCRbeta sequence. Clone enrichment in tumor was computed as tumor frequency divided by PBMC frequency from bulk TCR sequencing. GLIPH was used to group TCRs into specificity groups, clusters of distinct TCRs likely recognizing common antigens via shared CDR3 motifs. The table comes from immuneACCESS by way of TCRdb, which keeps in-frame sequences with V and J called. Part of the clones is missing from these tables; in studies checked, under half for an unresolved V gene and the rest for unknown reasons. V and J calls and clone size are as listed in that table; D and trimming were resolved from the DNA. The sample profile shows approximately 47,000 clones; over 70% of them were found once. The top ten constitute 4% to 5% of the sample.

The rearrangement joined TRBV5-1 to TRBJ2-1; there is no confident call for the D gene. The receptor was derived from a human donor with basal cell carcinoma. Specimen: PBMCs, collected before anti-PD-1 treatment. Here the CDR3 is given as CASSPEGWASYNEQFF. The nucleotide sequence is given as TGCGCCAGCAGCCCTGAAGGGTGGGCCTCCTACAATGAGCAGTTCTTC.